The source of this TCR beta chain is a study of blood T cell repertoires in COVID-19. At the level of the study: The cDNA or gDNA used as material had been derived from T cells, B-cell-depleted T cells, or PBMCs.

Using immunoSEQ multiplex PCR, the repertoire was profiled, and TCRdb retains in-frame clones only, with some absent. Of 85,000 to 90,000 clones detected, roughly 86% appear once; the ten largest clones hold 25%. V gave up 3 bases and J gave up 8 bases; unmatched junction bases: 5. The germline V gene has CDR1 MNHNS and CDR2 SASEGT. The CDR3 is made up of 13 amino acids. V and J are TRBV6-1 and TRBJ1-2; TRBD1 agrees at 8 bases. This sequence was found in a human donor in a cohort sampled during active COVID-19. Sequencing was performed on peripheral blood. CDR3 region: CASSDPGQGGYTF. CDR3 coding DNA: TGTGCCAGCAGTGACCCCGGACAGGGAGGCTACACCTTC.